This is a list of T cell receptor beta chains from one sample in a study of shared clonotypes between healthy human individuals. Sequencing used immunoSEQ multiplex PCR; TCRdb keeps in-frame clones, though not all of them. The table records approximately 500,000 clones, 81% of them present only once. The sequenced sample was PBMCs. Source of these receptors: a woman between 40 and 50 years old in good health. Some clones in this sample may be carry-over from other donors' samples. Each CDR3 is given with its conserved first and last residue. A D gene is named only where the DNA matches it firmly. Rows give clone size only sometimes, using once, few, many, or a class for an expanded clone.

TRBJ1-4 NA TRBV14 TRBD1 CASSQGQGEGGVEKLFF TGTGCCAGCAGCCAAGGACAGGGGGAGGGAGGGGTCGAAAAACTGTTTTTT
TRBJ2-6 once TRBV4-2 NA CASSQGGDSGANVLTF TGTGCCAGCAGCCAAGGTGGCGACTCTGGGGCCAACGTCCTGACTTTC
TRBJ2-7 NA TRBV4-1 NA CASSRGGSYEQYF TGCGCCAGCAGTCGCGGCGGCTCCTACGAGCAGTACTTC
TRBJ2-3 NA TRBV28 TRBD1 CASSTRTGYTDTQYF TGTGCCAGCAGTACCAGGACAGGGTACACAGATACGCAGTATTTT
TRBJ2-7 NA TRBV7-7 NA CASSPRQGYEQYF TGTGCCAGCAGCCCCCGCCAGGGCTACGAGCAGTACTTC
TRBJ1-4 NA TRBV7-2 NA CASSPFMGRGEKLFF TGTGCCAGCAGCCCGTTTATGGGGAGGGGTGAAAAACTGTTTTTT
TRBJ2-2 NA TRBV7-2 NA CASSLWGEIPGELFF TGTGCCAGCAGCCTTTGGGGGGAAATCCCCGGGGAGCTGTTTTTT
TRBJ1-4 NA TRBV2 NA CASNSALGEEKLFF TGTGCCAGCAATAGCGCCCTCGGTGAGGAAAAACTGTTTTTT
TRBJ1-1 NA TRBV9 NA CASTKLWWREDTEAFF TGTGCCAGCACCAAACTGTGGTGGCGCGAGGACACTGAAGCTTTCTTT
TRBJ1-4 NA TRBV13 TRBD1 CASSLGRDRFNEKLFF TGTGCCAGCAGCTTAGGCCGGGACAGGTTTAATGAAAAACTGTTTTTT
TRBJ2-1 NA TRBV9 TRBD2 CASSTTGLAGGTYNEQFF TGTGCCAGCAGCACTACGGGACTAGCGGGAGGGACCTACAATGAGCAGTTCTTC
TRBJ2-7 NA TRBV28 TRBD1 CASYKIGTGRYEQYF TGTGCCAGCTATAAGATCGGGACAGGAAGATACGAGCAGTACTTC
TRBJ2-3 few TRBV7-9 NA CASSSPPANTQYF TGTGCCAGCAGCTCCCCTCCGGCGAATACGCAGTATTTT
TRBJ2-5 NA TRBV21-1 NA CASSEYERDYVQETQYF TGTGCCAGCAGCGAATACGAAAGGGACTACGTCCAAGAGACCCAGTACTTC
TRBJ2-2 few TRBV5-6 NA CASSLGSGNLNTGELFF TGTGCCAGCAGCTTGGGTTCAGGGAACCTTAACACCGGGGAGCTGTTTTTT
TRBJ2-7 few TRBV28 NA CASSGPGQSYEQYF TGTGCCAGCAGCGGACCGGGGCAGTCCTACGAGCAGTACTTC
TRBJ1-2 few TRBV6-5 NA CASSYSRQTHYGYTF TGTGCCAGCAGTTACTCTCGGCAGACCCACTATGGCTACACCTTC
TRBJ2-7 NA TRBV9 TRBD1 CASSVGTGGPYEQYF TGTGCCAGCAGCGTAGGGACAGGGGGCCCCTACGAGCAGTACTTC
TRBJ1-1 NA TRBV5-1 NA CASSPNGQANTEAFF TGCGCCAGCAGCCCTAATGGTCAGGCGAACACTGAAGCTTTCTTT
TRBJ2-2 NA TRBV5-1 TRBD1 CASSSSPGTGFGELFF TGCGCCAGCAGCTCCTCCCCCGGGACAGGGTTCGGGGAGCTGTTTTTT
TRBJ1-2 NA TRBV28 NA CASSLPDTQNYGYTF TGTGCCAGCAGTTTACCGGATACACAAAACTATGGCTACACCTTC
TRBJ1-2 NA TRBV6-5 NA CASSYSGNGYTF TGTGCCAGCAGTTACTCGGGGAATGGCTACACCTTC
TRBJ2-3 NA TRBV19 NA CASTVTSADTQYF TGTGCCAGTACCGTGACTAGTGCAGATACGCAGTATTTT
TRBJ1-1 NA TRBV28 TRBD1 CASPPGTGINTEAFF TGTGCCAGCCCCCCCGGGACAGGGATAAACACTGAAGCTTTCTTT
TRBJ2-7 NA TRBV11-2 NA CASSATGARDQYF TGTGCCAGCAGCGCAACCGGCGCCAGGGACCAGTACTTC
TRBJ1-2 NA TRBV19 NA CASSIKAGPNYGYTF TGTGCCAGTAGTATAAAGGCTGGACCTAACTATGGCTACACCTTC
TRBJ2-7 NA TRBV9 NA CASSPRDGGEQYF TGTGCCAGCAGCCCCAGGGATGGGGGGGAGCAGTACTTC
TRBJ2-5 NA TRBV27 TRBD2 CASSLSSSGFRETQYF TGTGCCAGCAGCTTGTCTTCTAGCGGGTTTCGAGAGACCCAGTACTTC
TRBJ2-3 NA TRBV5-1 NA CASSLAYRTGTDTQYF TGCGCCAGCAGCTTGGCCTATCGAACAGGGACAGATACGCAGTATTTT
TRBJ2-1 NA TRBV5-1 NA CASSSNDNKFNEQFF TGCGCCAGCAGCTCTAATGACAACAAGTTCAATGAGCAGTTCTTC
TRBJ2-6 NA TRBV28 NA CASSSEAVSGANVLTF TGTGCCAGCAGCTCAGAAGCGGTCTCTGGGGCCAACGTCCTGACTTTC
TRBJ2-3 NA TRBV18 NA CASSSRQASSDTQYF TGTGCCAGCTCATCTCGCCAGGCCTCCTCAGATACGCAGTATTTT
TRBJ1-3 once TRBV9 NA CASSLTGLSGNTIYF TGTGCCAGCAGCCTCACAGGGCTCTCTGGAAACACCATATATTTT
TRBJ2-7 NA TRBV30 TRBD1 CAWSAGTVYEQYF TGTGCCTGGAGTGCCGGGACAGTCTACGAGCAGTACTTC
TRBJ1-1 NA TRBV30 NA CAWSPQGFRTEAFF TGTGCCTGGAGTCCGCAGGGGTTTAGGACTGAAGCTTTCTTT
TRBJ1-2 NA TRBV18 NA CASSPVWEGNGYTF TGTGCCAGCTCACCAGTATGGGAAGGCAATGGCTACACCTTC
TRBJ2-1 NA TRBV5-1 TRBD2 CASSTSWDEQFF TGCGCCAGTTCGACTAGCTGGGATGAGCAGTTCTTC
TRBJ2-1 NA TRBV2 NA CASTALLRDNEQFF TGTGCCAGCACCGCACTCCTGCGGGACAATGAGCAGTTCTTC
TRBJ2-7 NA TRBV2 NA CASRSPSYEQYF TGTGCCAGCAGGTCCCCCTCGTACGAGCAGTACTTC
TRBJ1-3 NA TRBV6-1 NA CASSEEEVRVNTIYF TGTGCCAGCAGTGAAGAGGAGGTCAGAGTAAACACCATATATTTT
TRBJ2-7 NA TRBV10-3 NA CAISAEAYEQYF TGTGCCATCAGTGCCGAAGCGTACGAGCAGTACTTC
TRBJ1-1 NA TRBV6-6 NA CASTRTENTEAFF TGTGCCAGCACTAGGACAGAGAACACTGAAGCTTTCTTT
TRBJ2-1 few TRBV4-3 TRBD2 CASSQEAIPGLAGVGSYNEQFF TGCGCCAGCAGCCAAGAGGCGATTCCGGGACTAGCGGGAGTAGGATCCTACAATGAGCAGTTCTTC
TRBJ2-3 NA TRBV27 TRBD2 CASSLRRTSGSTTDTQYF TGTGCCAGCAGTTTGAGGAGGACTAGCGGGAGTACGACAGATACGCAGTATTTT
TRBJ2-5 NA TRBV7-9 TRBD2 CASSWLPIAGEETQYF TGTGCCAGCAGCTGGCTCCCTATAGCGGGAGAAGAGACCCAGTACTTC
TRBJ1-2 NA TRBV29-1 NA CSVSIPLYGYTF TGCAGCGTCTCTATCCCGTTATATGGCTACACCTTC
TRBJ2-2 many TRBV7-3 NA CASSFVAGTGELFF TGTGCCAGCAGCTTCGTGGCAGGGACGGGGGAGCTGTTTTTT
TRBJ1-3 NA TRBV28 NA CASSFPGLSGNTIYF TGTGCCAGCAGTTTCCCTGGGCTCTCTGGAAACACCATATATTTT
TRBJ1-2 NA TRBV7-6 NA CASSLFPEYNYGYTF TGTGCCAGCAGCTTATTTCCAGAGTATAACTATGGCTACACCTTC
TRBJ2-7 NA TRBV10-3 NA CAISERWDYEQYF TGTGCCATCAGTGAGAGGTGGGACTACGAGCAGTACTTC
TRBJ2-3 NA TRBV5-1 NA CASSLEASTQYF TGCGCCAGCAGCTTGGAGGCCTCCACGCAGTATTTT
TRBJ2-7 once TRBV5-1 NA CASSPNYEQYF TGCGCCAGCAGCCCAAACTACGAGCAGTACTTC
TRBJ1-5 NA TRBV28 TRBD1 CASTRQGGETQPQHF TGTGCCAGCACCCGACAGGGGGGCGAAACTCAGCCCCAGCATTTT
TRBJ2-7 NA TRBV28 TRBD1 CASRRGTGLGEQYF TGTGCCAGCAGACGCGGGACAGGGTTGGGCGAGCAGTACTTC
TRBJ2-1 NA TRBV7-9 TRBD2 CASSPLLTSGSMEQFF TGTGCCAGCAGCCCCCTCCTGACTAGCGGGAGTATGGAGCAGTTCTTC
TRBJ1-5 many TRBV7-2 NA CASSRLANSNQPQHF TGTGCCAGCAGCCGTCTGGCCAATAGCAATCAGCCCCAGCATTTT
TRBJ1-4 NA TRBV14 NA CASSRRLEKLFF TGTGCCAGCAGCCGGCGCCTTGAAAAACTGTTTTTT
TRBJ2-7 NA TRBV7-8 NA CASSLALVGSYEQYF TGTGCCAGCAGCTTAGCGCTAGTGGGGTCCTACGAGCAGTACTTC
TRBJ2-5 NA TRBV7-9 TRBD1 CASSHDRGRGETQYF TGTGCCAGCAGCCACGACAGGGGGCGGGGAGAGACCCAGTACTTC
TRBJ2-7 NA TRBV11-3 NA CASSPQQGGTFYEQYF TGTGCCAGCAGCCCCCAACAGGGCGGGACTTTCTACGAGCAGTACTTC